This T cell receptor (beta chain) appears in the sequencing data of a study of blood T cell repertoires in COVID-19. Study information: The United States, Italy and Spain supplied acute and convalescent COVID-19 samples.

As originally analysed: Nucleated cell number was recorded as an estimate derived from reference gene primer amplification. Repertoires were generated with immunoSEQ multiplex PCR, while TCRdb's copy carries only in-frame clones and drops some. V and J calls and clone size are those listed in that table; D and trimming were worked out from the DNA. The table shows 380,000 or so clones, with about 90% occurring only once. Trimming took 4 bases from V and 6 from J; bases not matched to a gene: 4. The CDR3 has 14 amino acids. CDR1 is KGHSH and CDR2 is LQKENI in the germline V gene. The clonotype comes from a man aged 35-49 years with acute or convalescent COVID-19. V gene TRBV18 combines with J gene TRBJ2-2; 8 bases agree with TRBD2. Sequenced: peripheral blood. This CDR3 reads CASSLQTSAGELFF. In DNA, the CDR3 is TGTGCCAGCTCACTACAGACTAGCGCCGGGGAGCTGTTTTTT.